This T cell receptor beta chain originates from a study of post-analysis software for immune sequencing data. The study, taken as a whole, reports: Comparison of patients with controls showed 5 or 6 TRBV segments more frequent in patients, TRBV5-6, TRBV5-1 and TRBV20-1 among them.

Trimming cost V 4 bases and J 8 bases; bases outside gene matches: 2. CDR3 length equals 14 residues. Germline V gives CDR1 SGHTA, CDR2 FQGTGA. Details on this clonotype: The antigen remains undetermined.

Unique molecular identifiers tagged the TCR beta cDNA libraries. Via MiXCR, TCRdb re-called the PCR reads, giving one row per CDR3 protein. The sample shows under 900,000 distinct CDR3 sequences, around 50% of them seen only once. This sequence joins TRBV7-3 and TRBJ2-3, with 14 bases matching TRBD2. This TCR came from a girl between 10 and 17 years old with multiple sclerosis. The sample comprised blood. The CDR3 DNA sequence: TGTGCCAGCAGCTCCGGACTAGCGGGGGGTACGCAGTATTTT. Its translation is CASSSGLAGGTQYF. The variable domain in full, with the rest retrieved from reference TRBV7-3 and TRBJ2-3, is GAGVSQTPSNKVTEKGKYVELRCDPISGHTALYWYRQSLGQGPEFLIYFQGTGAADDSGLPNDRFFAVRPEGSVSTLKIQRTERGDSAVYLCASSSGLAGGTQYFGPGTRLTVL.